These 25 T cell receptor beta chains were all obtained from the same sample, sequenced in a study of control samples from healthy donors and cancer patients. TCRdb's copy holds only in-frame clones and misses some; the assay was immunoSEQ multiplex PCR. The sample data list around 190,000 clones. The material sequenced was blood. The receptors stem from a woman aged 25 to 39 in good health.

The chain couples TRBV7-2 to TRBJ1-2, with D uncertain. The germline CDR1 and CDR2 sequences are SGHTA and FQGNSA. CDR3 size: 13 residues. V shed 5 bases and J shed 7 bases, with 14 bases lying between them. CDR3: CASSPLRAGGYTF. CDR3 in DNA: TGTGCCAGCAGCCCCCTGAGGGCGGGTGGCTACACCTTC.

This sequence joins TRBV4-1 and TRBJ1-2, with a possible D match to TRBD1 (6 bases). This CDR3 region has 15 residues. The germline V gene encodes CDR1 MGHRA and CDR2 YSYEKL. Between the trimmed V and J ends, which lost 3 bases and 2 bases, there was a span of 13 bases. The CDR3 nucleotides read TGCGCCAGCAGCCAGTGGGCGGGGGCCAACTATGGCTACACCTTC. It translates to CASSQWAGANYGYTF.

The chain joins TRBV5-5 to TRBJ1-1, with D possibly being TRBD1 (5 bases). Germline CDR1 is SGHKS and CDR2 is YYEKEE (reference sequence). Trimming removed 2 bases from V and 2 bases from J, with 16 bases in between. The CDR3 has 16 amino acids. CDR3 amino acids: CASSFLGGPVNTEAFF. The CDR3 coding sequence is TGTGCCAGCAGCTTTCTGGGGGGACCCGTCAACACTGAAGCTTTCTTT.

This rearrangement joins TRBV6-2 or TRBV6-3 to TRBJ2-7; 10 bases are shared with TRBD2. V was pared by 2 bases and J by 3 bases, with 4 bases of the junction left unmatched. This CDR3 contains 15 residues. Germline lookup yields CDR1 MNHEY and CDR2 SVGEGT. CDR3 sequence: CASSYRASGGYEQYF. The CDR3 bases are TGTGCCAGCAGTTACCGAGCTAGCGGGGGCTACGAGCAGTACTTC.

The chain links TRBV6-5 to TRBJ1-2; no firm D call. CDR3 length equals 12 residues. Germline V gene lookup returns CDR1 MNHEY and CDR2 SVGAGI. V dropped 6 bases and J dropped 0 bases, with 5 bases sitting between them. CDR3 bases: TGTGCCAGCAGAGGAGCTAACTATGGCTACACCTTC. Its translation is CASRGANYGYTF.

This chain links TRBV15 with TRBJ2-5; 7 bases are shared with TRBD1. V was pared by 1 base and J by 3 bases, with 2 bases of the junction left unmatched. The CDR3 is made up of 14 amino acids. CDR1 is LNHNV and CDR2 is YYDKDF in the germline V gene (reference sequence). The CDR3 DNA follows: TGTGCCACCAGCAGAGCAGGGGGTAAAGAGACCCAGTACTTC. The encoded protein is CATSRAGGKETQYF.

This chain uses TRBV19 with TRBJ2-1, with 7 nucleotides matching TRBD1. Losses at the gene ends were 6 bases for V and 9 bases for J; bases not matched to a gene: 8. This CDR3 spans 13 amino acids. Germline V lookup: CDR1 LNHDA, CDR2 SQIVND (reference sequence). The CDR3 region is CASSPEGGSEQFF. CDR3 bases: TGTGCCAGTAGCCCCGAAGGGGGCAGTGAGCAGTTCTTC.

The CDR3 sequence: CASSLAGAGRNEQFF. The CDR3 DNA reads as TGTGCCAGCAGCCTAGCGGGGGCTGGTAGGAATGAGCAGTTCTTC. This sequence joins TRBV6-5 and TRBJ2-1, with 10 positions matching TRBD2. This CDR3 comprises 15 residues. Germline V gene data show CDR1 as MNHEY and CDR2 as SVGAGI. Unmatched junction bases numbered 9, after V lost 6 bases and J lost 7 bases.

The chain joins TRBV5-1 to TRBJ2-2; possible D gene TRBD1, 6 bases. Trimming took 5 bases from V and 0 from J, leaving 14 bases between them. The CDR3 length is 16 residues. Germline V gene data show CDR1 as SGHRS and CDR2 as YFSETQ. The CDR3 DNA follows: TGCGCCAGCAGTCTCGGGACAACCACGAACACCGGGGAGCTGTTTTTT. This translates into CASSLGTTTNTGELFF.

CDR3 nucleotide sequence: TGTGCCAGCAGTTACGCAGGGGGCGGTTTGGGCACTGAAGCTTTCTTT. Translation: CASSYAGGGLGTEAFF. The V call is TRBV6-5, the J call TRBJ1-1; 8 bases align to TRBD1. There are 16 residues in the CDR3. The germline CDR1 and CDR2 sequences are MNHEY and SVGAGI. J was trimmed by 4 bases and V by 2 bases; bases with no gene match: 9.

The chain employs TRBV19 and TRBJ1-4; a weak D match, TRBD1 (5 bases). V was shortened by 1 base and J by 2 bases, with 8 bases between the two germline ends. The CDR3 has 15 amino acids. Germline-derived CDR1 and CDR2 are LNHDA and SQIVND (reference sequence). CDR3 DNA: TGTGCCAGTAGTATAGGACGGGGGACTAATGAAAAACTGTTTTTT. Protein product: CASSIGRGTNEKLFF.

The chain joins TRBV5-1 to TRBJ2-2, with 7 positions matching TRBD1. V lost 1 base to trimming and J lost 10 bases; unmatched junction nucleotides: 7. Germline CDR1 SGHRS, CDR2 YFSETQ. This CDR3 contains 14 residues. The CDR3 coding sequence is TGCGCCAGCAGCTTGAGACAGGGTTCAGTGGAGCTGTTTTTT. Residues: CASSLRQGSVELFF.

The chain has TRBV7-2 and TRBJ2-3; weak D call: TRBD2 (7 bases). Trimming cost V 3 bases and J 13 bases, with 35 bases left between them. The V gene's germline CDR1 is SGHTA and CDR2 FQGNSA. The CDR3 covers 19 residues. CDR3 protein: CASSFWAPGGGGWKDIKYF. The CDR3 coding sequence is TGTGCCAGCAGCTTCTGGGCCCCTGGGGGCGGGGGTTGGAAGGATATTAAGTATTTT.

The rearrangement joins TRBV6-5 to TRBJ2-7, with 7 bases aligning to TRBD1. The germline V gene encodes CDR1 MNHEY and CDR2 SVGAGI. The CDR3 contains 15 residues. With V trimmed by 5 bases and J by 3 bases, 10 bases remained unmatched. The CDR3 sequence: CASSQTWDRFYEQYF. The CDR3 DNA is TGTGCCAGCAGTCAGACGTGGGACAGATTCTACGAGCAGTACTTC.

The rearrangement joins TRBV3-1 (or the pseudogene TRBV3-2) to TRBJ1-2, with no clear D. V lost 3 bases, J lost 2 bases, and 4 bases lay in between. The CDR3 has 12 residues. Germline V gene sequence: CDR1 LGHDT, CDR2 YNNKEL (reference sequence). The CDR3 region has the DNA TGTGCCAGCAGCCAGGTCAACTATGGCTACACCTTC. It encodes CASSQVNYGYTF.

This chain uses TRBV25-1 with TRBJ2-3; D is possibly TRBD2 (6 bases). CDR3 length: 16 amino acids. The V gene's germline CDR1 is MGHDK and CDR2 SYGVNS. Trimming took off 1 base at V and 2 bases at J, with 13 bases between the two ends. The CDR3 reads CASSESELADTDTQYF. The CDR3 nucleotides read TGTGCCAGCAGTGAATCCGAATTAGCGGACACAGATACGCAGTATTTT.

J is TRBJ1-2 and V is TRBV4-1; 7 bases line up with TRBD1. The V gene's germline CDR1 is MGHRA and CDR2 YSYEKL. J was trimmed by 4 bases and V by 1 base; bases with no gene match: 6. CDR3 size: 15 residues. This CDR3 is CASSQVLRDSYGYTF. CDR3 coding DNA: TGCGCCAGCAGCCAAGTATTGCGGGACAGCTATGGCTACACCTTC.

The V gene is TRBV19, the J gene TRBJ2-7, with D possibly being TRBD2 (6 bases). There are 14 residues in the CDR3. Germline CDR1 and CDR2: LNHDA and SQIVND (reference sequence). V lost 3 bases, J lost 9 bases, and 18 bases lay in between. CDR3 sequence reads: CASSMRGETPRQYF. CDR3 sequence (DNA): TGTGCCAGTAGTATGCGGGGTGAGACCCCCCGGCAGTACTTC.

The genes are TRBV19 and TRBJ1-1; D is ambiguous. Trimming removed 7 bases from V and 0 bases from J, with 3 bases in between. Germline V gives CDR1 LNHDA, CDR2 SQIVND (reference sequence). This CDR3 contains 11 residues. CDR3 amino acids: CASNLNTEAFF. The CDR3 DNA follows: TGTGCCAGTAACCTGAACACTGAAGCTTTCTTT.

The DNA of the CDR3 is TGTGCCAGCAGTTTGGGCAATTCACCCCTCCACTTT. Translating it yields CASSLGNSPLHF. This sequence joins TRBV27 and TRBJ1-6; the D is unclear. With 3 bases removed from V and 7 bases from J, the gap between germline ends came to 4 bases. The germline V gene has CDR1 MNHEY and CDR2 SMNVEV (reference sequence). The CDR3 contains 12 residues.

The chain joins TRBV7-9 to TRBJ1-2, with D uncertain. Germline-derived CDR1 and CDR2 are SEHNR and FQNEAQ (reference sequence). The ends were cut back, 1 base at V and 3 bases at J, with 9 bases in the middle. The CDR3 is made up of 14 amino acids. The CDR3 DNA is TGTGCCAGCAGCTTAGTAGAGATCGACTATGGCTACACCTTC. Protein product: CASSLVEIDYGYTF.

The chain links TRBV19 to TRBJ1-2; a possible D gene is TRBD1 (6 bases). The V gene's germline CDR1 is LNHDA and CDR2 SQIVND (reference sequence). The CDR3 is made up of 15 amino acids. V was pared by 3 bases and J by 5 bases, with 16 bases between. CDR3 DNA sequence: TGTGCCAGTAGTATCGGGACACGGGGGTCGTATGGCTACACCTTC. Residues: CASSIGTRGSYGYTF. Filled out from reference TRBV19 and TRBJ1-2, the complete variable domain reads DGGITQSPKYLFRKEGQNVTLSCEQNLNHDAMYWYRQDPGQGLRLIYYSQIVNDFQKGDIAEGYSVSREKKESFPLTVTSAQKNPTAFYLCASSIGTRGSYGYTFGSGTRLTVV.

The genes are TRBV5-5 and TRBJ1-4, with TRBD1 identical over 10 bases. The CDR3 has 16 amino acids. J was trimmed by 2 bases and V by 0 bases; bases with no gene match: 1. Germline values: CDR1 SGHKS, CDR2 YYEKEE (reference sequence). For the CDR3, the DNA is TGTGCCAGCAGCTTGGGGACAGGGGGGACTAATGAAAAACTGTTTTTT. As protein: CASSLGTGGTNEKLFF.

The chain joins TRBV11-2 to TRBJ2-1, with 7 bases identical to TRBD2. This CDR3 is built from 18 residues. The V gene's germline CDR1 is SGHAT and CDR2 FQNNGV. V was pared by 5 bases and J by 4 bases, with 17 bases of the junction left unmatched. The CDR3 DNA sequence: TGTGCCAGCAGCCTCGGGAGCGGGACCAATCCTTTTTACAATGAGCAGTTCTTC. It yields the protein CASSLGSGTNPFYNEQFF.

The V gene is TRBV6-5, the J gene TRBJ2-2; D unclear. V was clipped by 8 bases and J by 3 bases, with 10 bases between them. The CDR3 sequence is 13 residues long. Germline V gene sequence: CDR1 MNHEY, CDR2 SVGAGI. CDR3 DNA sequence: TGTGCCAGCCACCGAGGAGACACCGGGGAGCTGTTTTTT. Its translation: CASHRGDTGELFF.